The rows below give T cell receptor beta chains drawn from one sample of a study of cytomegalovirus exposure and HLA in healthy donors. Profiling relied on immunoSEQ multiplex PCR, and the TCRdb table lists in-frame clones only, not all of them. The repertoire holds about 160,000 clones, 75% to 85% seen once, with about 11% in the top ten. The sample comprised PBMCs. These receptors all stem from a man in his fifties in good health and CMV-seropositive. Each CDR3 is given with its conserved first and last residue. The D gene is left open where the match is weak. Clone sizes are given selectively: once, few, many, or a class where the clone is expanded.

NA	TRBV6-6	NA	TRBJ1-5	CASSYSAELSFQPQHF	TGTGCCAGCAGTTACTCGGCGGAGCTCAGTTTCCAGCCCCAGCATTTT
TRBD1	TRBV5-8	once	TRBJ1-5	CASSSGGPESQPQHF	TGTGCCAGCAGTTCAGGGGGCCCGGAATCTCAGCCCCAGCATTTT
TRBD2	TRBV6-5	few	TRBJ2-2	CASRWTSENTGELFF	TGTGCCAGCAGATGGACTAGCGAGAACACCGGGGAGCTGTTTTTT
TRBD2	TRBV2	NA	TRBJ2-7	CASSGLAGVGEQYF	TGTGCCAGCAGTGGCCTAGCGGGAGTCGGCGAGCAGTACTTC
NA	TRBV2	once	TRBJ2-1	CASSERGINEFF	TGTGCCAGCAGTGAAAGGGGGATTAACGAGTTCTTC
TRBD2	TRBV6-5	few	TRBJ2-3	CASSQTSGTDTQYF	TGTGCCAGCAGCCAGACTAGCGGCACAGATACGCAGTATTTT
NA	TRBV7-2	NA	TRBJ2-7	CASSLRGIEQYF	TGTGCCAGCAGCTTAAGGGGTATCGAGCAGTACTTC
TRBD2	TRBV29-1	NA	TRBJ2-1	CSVGGTSGEQFF	TGCAGCGTTGGTGGGACTAGTGGGGAGCAGTTCTTC
NA	TRBV7-2	NA	TRBJ1-1	CASSFMNTEAFF	TGTGCCAGCAGCTTTATGAACACTGAAGCTTTCTTT
TRBD1	TRBV6-5	NA	TRBJ1-1	CASSYGQGNTEAFF	TGTGCCAGCAGTTACGGACAGGGGAACACTGAAGCTTTCTTT